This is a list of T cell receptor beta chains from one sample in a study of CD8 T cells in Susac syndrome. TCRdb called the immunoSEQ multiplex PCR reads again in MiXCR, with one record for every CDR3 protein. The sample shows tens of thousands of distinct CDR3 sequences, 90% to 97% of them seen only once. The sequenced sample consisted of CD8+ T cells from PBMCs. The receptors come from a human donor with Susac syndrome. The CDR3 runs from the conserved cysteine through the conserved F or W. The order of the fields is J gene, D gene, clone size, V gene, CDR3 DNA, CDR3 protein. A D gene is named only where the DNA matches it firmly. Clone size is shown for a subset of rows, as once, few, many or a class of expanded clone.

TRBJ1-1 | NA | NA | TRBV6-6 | TGTGCCAGCAGTTACTCGGTAGAGCTGAACACTGAAGCTTTCTTT | CASSYSVELNTEAFF
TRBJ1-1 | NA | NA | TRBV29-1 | TGCAGCGTTGACAACGGGAACACTGAAGCTTTCTTT | CSVDNGNTEAFF
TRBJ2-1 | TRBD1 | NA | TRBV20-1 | TGCAGTGCTAGACCCCCGGGACAGGGACACAATGAGCAGTTCTTC | CSARPPGQGHNEQFF
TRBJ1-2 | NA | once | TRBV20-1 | TGCAGTGCTGAGAAGGACGGAGTGAGCTATGGCTACACCTTC | CSAEKDGVSYGYTF
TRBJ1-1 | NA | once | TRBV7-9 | TGTGCCAGCAGCTTTGAGACACAGAACACTGAAGCTTTCTTT | CASSFETQNTEAFF
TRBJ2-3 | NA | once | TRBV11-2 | TGTGCCAGCAGCTTAGACCCGCTGGTGACAGATACGCAGTATTTT | CASSLDPLVTDTQYF
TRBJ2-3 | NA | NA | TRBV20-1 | TGCAGTGCGGGGACGGGGGCAGATACGCAGTATTTT | CSAGTGADTQYF
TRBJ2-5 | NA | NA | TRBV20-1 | TGCAGTGCTAGCGACGACGGTGACCGACAAGAGACCCAGTACTTC | CSASDDGDRQETQYF
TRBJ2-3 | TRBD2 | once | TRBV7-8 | TGTGCCAGCAGCCTGGGACTAGCAGAAGATACGCAGTATTTT | CASSLGLAEDTQYF
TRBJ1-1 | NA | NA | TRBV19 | TGTGCCAGTATGGGGGTCGTGAACACTGAAGCTTTCTTT | CASMGVVNTEAFF
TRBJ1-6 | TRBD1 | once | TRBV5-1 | TGCGCCAGCAGCTCGGGACAGCCTTCTAATTCACCCCTCCACTTT | CASSSGQPSNSPLHF
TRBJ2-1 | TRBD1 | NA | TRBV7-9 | TGTGCCAGCAGCCCGGCTGGACAGGTCTACAATGAGCAGTTCTTC | CASSPAGQVYNEQFF
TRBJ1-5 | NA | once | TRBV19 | TGTGCCAGTAGTATCTCTGGGGAGGCGCCCCAGCATTTT | CASSISGEAPQHF
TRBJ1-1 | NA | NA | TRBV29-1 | TGCAGCGTTGGGGGCAGTCGGGCTTTGAACACTGAAGCTTTCTTT | CSVGGSRALNTEAFF
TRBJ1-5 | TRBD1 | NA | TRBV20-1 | TGCAGTGCTAGAGATCTGGGACAGGGCGGGCAGCCCCAGCATTTT | CSARDLGQGGQPQHF
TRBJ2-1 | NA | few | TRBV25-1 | TGTGCCAGCAGTGGGGGCGGTGAGCAGTTCTTC | CASSGGGEQFF
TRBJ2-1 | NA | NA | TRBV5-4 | TGTGCCAGCAGCTGGAGGGAGCAGTACAATGAGCAGTTCTTC | CASSWREQYNEQFF
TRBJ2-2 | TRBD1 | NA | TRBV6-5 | TGTGCCAGCAGGCCGACAGGGGACAGCCGGGAGCTGTTTTTT | CASRPTGDSRELFF
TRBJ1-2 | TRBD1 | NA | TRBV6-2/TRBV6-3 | TGTGCCAGCAGTTACCCTCGACAGGGCAAGGGGATTGATGGCTACACCTTC | CASSYPRQGKGIDGYTF
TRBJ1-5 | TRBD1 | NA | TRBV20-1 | TGCAGTGCTAGAGGTAGGACAGGGGATAATCAGCCCCAGCATTTT | CSARGRTGDNQPQHF
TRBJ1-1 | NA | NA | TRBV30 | TGTGCCTGGACCTCACCCCCTAACACTGAAGCTTTCTTT | CAWTSPPNTEAFF
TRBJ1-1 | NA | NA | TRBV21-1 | TGTGCCAGTACGCCCTATCGACAGTTGAACACTGAAGCTTTCTTT | CASTPYRQLNTEAFF